Shown below are 18 T cell receptor beta chains from a single sample sequenced in a study of response to subunit inactivated influenza vaccine. Using its own MiXCR run on the RT-PCR reads, TCRdb lists one record per CDR3 protein. The data show about half a million distinct CDR3 sequences, approximately 24% seen once. This specimen consisted of CD4+ T cells sorted from PBMCs, obtained 5 to 6 days after vaccination. Receptors originate from a man aged 45-60 years who received an inactivated influenza vaccine.

There are a few counts of this clonotype. This sequence joins TRBV7-8 and TRBJ1-3; D ambiguous. V was pared by 5 bases and J by 9 bases, with 11 bases between. This CDR3 has 12 amino acids. Germline V CDR1 and CDR2: SGHVS, FQNEAQ. CDR3 bases: TGTGCCAGCAGCCCCACGGCGGGCACCATATATTTT. The encoded protein is CASSPTAGTIYF.

This clonotype was observed at least ten times. The chain joins TRBV20-1 to TRBJ2-5, with TRBD2 matching over 11 bases. The length of the CDR3 is 15 residues. CDR1 DFQATT and CDR2 SNEGSKA come from the germline V gene (reference sequence). With 1 base clipped from V and 3 bases from J, the junction kept 4 bases outside the gene matches. The CDR3 nucleotides are TGCAGTGCTAGAGTAGCGGGGGGGCCGGAAGAGACCCAGTACTTC. Translation gives CSARVAGGPEETQYF.

The V call is TRBV12-3 or TRBV12-4, the J call TRBJ2-3, with 8 bases aligning to TRBD2. V shed 7 bases, J shed 3 bases, and the junction held 12 bases outside the gene matches. This CDR3 is 16 amino acids long. The CDR3, as DNA: TGTGCCAGCACCCAGTTCCCAGCGGGAGCTACAGATACGCAGTATTTT. Its translation is CASTQFPAGATDTQYF.

This clonotype was observed a handful of times. The chain uses TRBV4-3 and TRBJ1-3; D possibly corresponds to TRBD1 (6 bases). V dropped 0 bases and J dropped 3 bases, with 15 bases sitting between them. Germline CDR1 reads LGHNA; CDR2 reads YSLEER. The CDR3 covers 17 residues. The CDR3 region is CASSQEEPGVNGNTIYF. The CDR3 DNA reads TGCGCCAGCAGCCAAGAAGAGCCAGGGGTCAATGGAAACACCATATATTTT.

V usage is TRBV20-1 and J usage is TRBJ1-2; D is ambiguous. Trimming left V 4 bases short and J 5 bases short, with 11 bases between. The CDR3 runs to 12 residues. The germline V gene encodes CDR1 DFQATT and CDR2 SNEGSKA (reference sequence). CDR3 bases: TGCAGTGCTACCCGGACGGATTATGGCTACACCTTC. This translates into CSATRTDYGYTF.

This clonotype was picked up a small number of times. CDR3 bases: TGTGCCAGCAGCTCGGGAGGGGGCGGCTACACCTTC. Encoded protein: CASSSGGGGYTF. The V gene is TRBV7-2, the J gene TRBJ1-2; TRBD1 agrees at 7 bases. The germline gives CDR1 SGHTA, CDR2 FQGNSA. The junction had 4 bases not matched to a gene; V was cut back by 4 bases and J by 8 bases. The CDR3 runs to 12 residues.

The rearrangement joins TRBV10-1 to TRBJ2-1; D is possibly TRBD2 (5 bases). This CDR3 has 14 residues. CDR1 is WNHNN, CDR2 SYGVQD, per germline (reference sequence). Between the trimmed V and J ends, which lost 6 bases and 7 bases, there was a span of 16 bases. This chain's CDR3 is CASREDPLGNEQFF. DNA for the CDR3: TGCGCCAGCAGGGAGGACCCCCTCGGGAATGAGCAGTTCTTC.

The J gene is TRBJ2-1, the V gene TRBV20-1; TRBD2 matches 8 bases. The V gene's germline CDR1 is DFQATT and CDR2 SNEGSKA (reference sequence). The length of the CDR3 is 15 residues. Trimming cost V 5 bases and J 5 bases; bases outside gene matches: 11. The DNA for the CDR3 is TGCAGTGCTGGGACCTCCGGGACTAGGCACAATGAGCAGTTCTTC. Protein sequence: CSAGTSGTRHNEQFF.

The chain carries TRBV18 and TRBJ2-7; the D gene could be TRBD1 or TRBD2 (5 bases each). Trimming pared 3 bases from V and 2 bases from J, leaving 17 bases between. CDR1 KGHSH and CDR2 LQKENI come from the germline V gene. The CDR3 covers 16 residues. In DNA, the CDR3 is TGTGCCAGCTCACCTCTACCGGGACCCCTGGCCTACGAGCAGTACTTC. It codes for CASSPLPGPLAYEQYF.

Only a few counts were recorded for this clonotype. The chain recombines TRBV4-2 with TRBJ2-5; the match to TRBD2 covers 7 bases. The germline gives CDR1 LGHNA, CDR2 YNFKEQ. The junction had 5 bases not matched to a gene; V was cut back by 0 bases and J by 4 bases. This CDR3 region has 15 residues. In nucleotides, the CDR3 is TGTGCCAGCAGCCAAGATGGCACTAGCGTAGAGACCCAGTACTTC. Its translation: CASSQDGTSVETQYF.

This clonotype has just a few counts. The chain has TRBV11-2 and TRBJ2-1, with TRBD1 matching over 7 bases. The CDR3 spans 16 residues. Trimming cost V 6 bases and J 2 bases; bases outside gene matches: 10. Germline CDR1 is SGHAT and CDR2 is FQNNGV. CDR3 DNA: TGTGCCAGCAGTTTTATTCGGGACAGTACCTACAATGAGCAGTTCTTC. Translation: CASSFIRDSTYNEQFF. Full variable domain (outside the CDR3, taken from reference TRBV11-2 and TRBJ2-1): EAGVAQSPRYKIIEKRQSVAFWCNPISGHATLYWYQQILGQGPKLLIQFQNNGVVDDSQLPKDRFSAERLKGVDSTLKIQPAKLEDSAVYLCASSFIRDSTYNEQFFGPGTRLTVL.

The chain has TRBV4-2 and TRBJ2-7, with TRBD1 matching 8 bases. Germline V lookup: CDR1 LGHNA, CDR2 YNFKEQ. Trimming removed 2 bases from V and 2 bases from J; junction bases left unmatched: 11. This CDR3 spans 17 amino acids. As DNA, the CDR3 is TGTGCCAGCAGCCAAACCTCCGGGACAGGCCATCCCTACGAGCAGTACTTC. Translated: CASSQTSGTGHPYEQYF.

The rearrangement links TRBV7-8 to TRBJ1-2, with 9 bases matching TRBD1. In germline, CDR1 is SGHVS, CDR2 FQNEAQ. V was pared by 5 bases and J by 2 bases, with 6 bases of the junction left unmatched. The CDR3 has 15 amino acids. The CDR3 DNA follows: TGTGCCAGCAGCGTCCGGGACAGGGTAAACTATGGCTACACCTTC. Translated: CASSVRDRVNYGYTF.

About this clonotype: A junction end diverges from the germline sequence, so it may reflect a read error. This chain joins TRBV6-2 or TRBV6-3 and TRBJ2-1; 14 bases line up with TRBD2. Germline values: CDR1 MNHEY, CDR2 SVGEGT. CDR3 length equals 15 residues. CDR3 amino acids: CASRDRTSGRNEHFF. The CDR3 nucleotides read TGTGCCAGCAGAGATAGGACTAGCGGGAGGAATGAGCACTTCTTC.

This clonotype turned up a few times. The chain couples TRBV27 to TRBJ2-7; D might be TRBD1 (6 bases). CDR1 and CDR2 (germline): MNHEY, SMNVEV (reference sequence). The V end lost 5 bases, the J end lost 0 bases, and 11 bases lay between the germline ends. CDR3 length equals 14 residues. CDR3 residues: CASSQDSSSYEQYF. CDR3 nucleotide sequence: TGTGCCAGCAGTCAGGACAGTAGCTCCTACGAGCAGTACTTC.

Many counts were recorded for this clonotype. V is TRBV20-1 and J is TRBJ2-1, with TRBD2 matching over 7 bases. Germline V gene sequence: CDR1 DFQATT, CDR2 SNEGSKA (reference sequence). The CDR3 is made up of 13 amino acids. Trimming removed 5 bases from V and 0 bases from J; junction bases left unmatched: 1. Here the CDR3 reads CSARTSSYNEQFF. The CDR3 region has the DNA TGCAGTGCTCGGACTAGCTCCTACAATGAGCAGTTCTTC.

This clonotype was counted only a few times. The genes are TRBV20-1 and TRBJ1-5; D may be TRBD1 (5 bases). The V and J ends lost 3 bases and 3 bases respectively, with 9 bases between them. Germline assignment: CDR1 DFQATT and CDR2 SNEGSKA (reference sequence). The CDR3 is 13 amino acids. The CDR3 nucleotides are TGCAGTGCTAGGGACACACACAATCAGCCCCAGCATTTT. This sequence encodes CSARDTHNQPQHF.

The sample holds many counts of this clonotype. V is TRBV4-1 and J is TRBJ2-4; D uncertain. The CDR3 covers 16 residues. CDR1 MGHRA and CDR2 YSYEKL come from the germline V gene. The germline V and J ends were trimmed by 4 bases and 2 bases, with 15 bases remaining between them. CDR3 sequence: CASSLGPPRTKNIQYF. The CDR3 DNA reads TGCGCCAGCAGCCTCGGTCCGCCGCGGACCAAAAACATTCAGTACTTC.